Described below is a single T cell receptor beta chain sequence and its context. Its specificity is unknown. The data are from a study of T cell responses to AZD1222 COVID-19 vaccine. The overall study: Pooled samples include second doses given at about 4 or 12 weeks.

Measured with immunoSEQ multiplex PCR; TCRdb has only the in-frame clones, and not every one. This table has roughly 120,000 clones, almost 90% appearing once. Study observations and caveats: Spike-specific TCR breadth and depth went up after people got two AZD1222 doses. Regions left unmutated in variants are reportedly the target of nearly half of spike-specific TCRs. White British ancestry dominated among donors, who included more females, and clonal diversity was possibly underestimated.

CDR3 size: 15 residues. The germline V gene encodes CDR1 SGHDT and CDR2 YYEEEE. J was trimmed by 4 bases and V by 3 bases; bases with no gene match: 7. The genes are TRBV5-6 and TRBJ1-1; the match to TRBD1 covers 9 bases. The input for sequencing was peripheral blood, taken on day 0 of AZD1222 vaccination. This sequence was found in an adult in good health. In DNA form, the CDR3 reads TGTGCCAGCAGCTGGGGGACAGGGCTGAGCACTGAAGCTTTCTTT. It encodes CASSWGTGLSTEAFF.